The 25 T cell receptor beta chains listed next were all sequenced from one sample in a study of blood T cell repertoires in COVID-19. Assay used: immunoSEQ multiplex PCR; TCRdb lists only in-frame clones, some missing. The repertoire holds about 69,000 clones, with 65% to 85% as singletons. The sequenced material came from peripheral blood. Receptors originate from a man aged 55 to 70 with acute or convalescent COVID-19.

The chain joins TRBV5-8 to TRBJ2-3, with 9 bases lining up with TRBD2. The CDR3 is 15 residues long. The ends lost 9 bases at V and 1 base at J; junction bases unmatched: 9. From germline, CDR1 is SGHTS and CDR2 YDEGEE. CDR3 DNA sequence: TGTGCCATCAATAGCGGGGGCCGGGGCACAGATACGCAGTATTTT. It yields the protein CAINSGGRGTDTQYF.

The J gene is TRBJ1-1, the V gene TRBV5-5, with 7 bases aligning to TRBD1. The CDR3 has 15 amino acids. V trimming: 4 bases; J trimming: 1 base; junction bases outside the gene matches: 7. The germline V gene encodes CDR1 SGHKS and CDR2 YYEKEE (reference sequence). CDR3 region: CASSVSGTENTEAFF. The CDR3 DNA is TGTGCCAGCAGCGTCTCCGGGACAGAGAACACTGAAGCTTTCTTT.

The CDR3 nucleotides are TGTGCCAGCACCTGGGGCTCGTCCCCCAATTCACCCCTCCACTTT. This gives the protein CASTWGSSPNSPLHF. The chain combines TRBV11-2 with TRBJ1-6; D possibly corresponds to TRBD1 (5 bases). CDR3 size: 15 residues. V lost 7 bases, J lost 7 bases, and 17 bases lay in between. The germline V gene encodes CDR1 SGHAT and CDR2 FQNNGV.

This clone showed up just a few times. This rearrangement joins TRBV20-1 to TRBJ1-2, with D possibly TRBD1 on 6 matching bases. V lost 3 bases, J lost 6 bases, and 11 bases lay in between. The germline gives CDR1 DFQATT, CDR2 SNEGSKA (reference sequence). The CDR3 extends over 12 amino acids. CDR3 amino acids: CSASRNRDGYTF. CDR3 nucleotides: TGCAGTGCTAGTCGTAACAGGGATGGCTACACCTTC.

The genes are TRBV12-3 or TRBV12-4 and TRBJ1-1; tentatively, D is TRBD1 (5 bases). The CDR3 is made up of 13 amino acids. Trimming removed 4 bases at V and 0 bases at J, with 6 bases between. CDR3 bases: TGTGCCAGCAGTTCGACAGTGAACACTGAAGCTTTCTTT. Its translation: CASSSTVNTEAFF.

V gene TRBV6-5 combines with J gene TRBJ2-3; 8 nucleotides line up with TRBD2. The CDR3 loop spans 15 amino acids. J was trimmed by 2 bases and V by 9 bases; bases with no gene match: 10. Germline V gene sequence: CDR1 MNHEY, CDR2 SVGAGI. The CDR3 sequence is CASSLGRGVTDTQYF. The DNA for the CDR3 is TGTGCCAGTTCCCTAGGGCGGGGGGTCACAGATACGCAGTATTTT.

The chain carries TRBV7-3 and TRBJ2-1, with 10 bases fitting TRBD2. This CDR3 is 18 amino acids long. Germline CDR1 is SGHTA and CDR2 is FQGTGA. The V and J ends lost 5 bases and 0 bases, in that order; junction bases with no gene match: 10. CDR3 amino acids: CASSPSSRLAGSYNEQFF. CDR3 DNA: TGTGCCAGCAGCCCATCCTCCCGACTAGCGGGCTCCTACAATGAGCAGTTCTTC. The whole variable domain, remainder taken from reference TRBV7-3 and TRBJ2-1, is GAGVSQTPSNKVTEKGKYVELRCDPISGHTALYWYRQSLGQGPEFLIYFQGTGAADDSGLPNDRFFAVRPEGSVSTLKIQRTERGDSAVYLCASSPSSRLAGSYNEQFFGPGTRLTVL.

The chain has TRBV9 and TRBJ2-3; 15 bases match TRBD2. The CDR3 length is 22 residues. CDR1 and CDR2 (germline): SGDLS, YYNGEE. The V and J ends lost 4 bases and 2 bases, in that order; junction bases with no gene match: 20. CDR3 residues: CASSSSRGTSGGTRPITDTQYF. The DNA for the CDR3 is TGTGCCAGCAGCTCAAGTAGGGGGACTAGCGGGGGGACCCGACCGATCACAGATACGCAGTATTTT.

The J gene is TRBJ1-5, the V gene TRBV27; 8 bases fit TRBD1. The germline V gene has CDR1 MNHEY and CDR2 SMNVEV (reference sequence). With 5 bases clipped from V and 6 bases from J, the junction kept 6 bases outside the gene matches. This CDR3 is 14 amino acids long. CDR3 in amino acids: CASSQRQGSQPQHF. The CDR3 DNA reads TGTGCCAGCAGTCAAAGACAGGGGTCTCAGCCCCAGCATTTT.

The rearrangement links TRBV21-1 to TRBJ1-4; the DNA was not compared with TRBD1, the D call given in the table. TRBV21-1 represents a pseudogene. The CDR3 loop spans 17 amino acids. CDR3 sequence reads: CASSKGGTGDGSEKLFF. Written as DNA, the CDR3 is TGTGCCAGCAGCAAAGGGGGGACAGGGGATGGGTCTGAAAAACTGTTTTTT.

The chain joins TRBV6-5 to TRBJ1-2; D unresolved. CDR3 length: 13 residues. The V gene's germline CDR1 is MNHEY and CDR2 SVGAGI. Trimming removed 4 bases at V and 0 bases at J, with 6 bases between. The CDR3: CASSWGANYGYTF. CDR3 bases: TGTGCCAGCAGTTGGGGAGCTAACTATGGCTACACCTTC.

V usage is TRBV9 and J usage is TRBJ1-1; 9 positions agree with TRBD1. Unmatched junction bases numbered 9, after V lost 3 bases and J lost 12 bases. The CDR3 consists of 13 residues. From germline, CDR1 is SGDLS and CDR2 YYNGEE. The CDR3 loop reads CASSAQGTGRTFF. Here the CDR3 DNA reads TGTGCCAGCAGCGCGCAGGGGACAGGGAGAACTTTCTTT.

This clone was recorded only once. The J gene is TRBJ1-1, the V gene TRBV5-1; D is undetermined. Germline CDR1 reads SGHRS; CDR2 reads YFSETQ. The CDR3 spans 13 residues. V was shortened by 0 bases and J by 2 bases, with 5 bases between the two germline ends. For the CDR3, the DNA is TGCGCCAGCAGCTTGGGACTAAACACTGAAGCTTTCTTT. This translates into CASSLGLNTEAFF.

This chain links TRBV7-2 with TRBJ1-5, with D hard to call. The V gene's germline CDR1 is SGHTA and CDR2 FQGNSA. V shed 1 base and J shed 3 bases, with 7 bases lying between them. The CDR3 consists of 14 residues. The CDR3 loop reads CASSLVQANQPQHF. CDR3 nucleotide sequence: TGTGCCAGCAGCTTAGTCCAGGCCAATCAGCCCCAGCATTTT.

DNA of the CDR3: TGCGCCAGCAGCTTGGCACAGGGGAAATCCTACGAGCAGTACTTC. This encodes CASSLAQGKSYEQYF. The V gene is TRBV5-1, the J gene TRBJ2-7; 7 bases fit TRBD1. CDR1 is SGHRS, CDR2 YFSETQ, per germline. Trimming took 0 bases from V and 1 from J; bases not matched to a gene: 4. The CDR3 totals 15 residues. The whole variable domain, filled in from reference TRBV5-1 and TRBJ2-7, reads KAGVTQTPRYLIKTRGQQVTLSCSPISGHRSVSWYQQTPGQGLQFLFEYFSETQRNKGNFPGRFSGRQFSNSRSEMNVSTLELGDSALYLCASSLAQGKSYEQYFGPGTRLTVT.

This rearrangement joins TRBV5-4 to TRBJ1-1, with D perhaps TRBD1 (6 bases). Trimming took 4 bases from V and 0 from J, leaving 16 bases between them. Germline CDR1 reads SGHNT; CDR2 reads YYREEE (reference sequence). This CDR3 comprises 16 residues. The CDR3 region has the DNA TGTGCCAGCAGCCCAATTACAGGGACGCTGAACACTGAAGCTTTCTTT. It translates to CASSPITGTLNTEAFF.

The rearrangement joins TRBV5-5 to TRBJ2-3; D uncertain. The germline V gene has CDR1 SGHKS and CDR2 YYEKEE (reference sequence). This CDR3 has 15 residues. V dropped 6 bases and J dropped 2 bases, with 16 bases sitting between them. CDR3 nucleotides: TGTGCCAGCAATCACCAGTCCACTATCACAGATACGCAGTATTTT. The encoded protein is CASNHQSTITDTQYF.

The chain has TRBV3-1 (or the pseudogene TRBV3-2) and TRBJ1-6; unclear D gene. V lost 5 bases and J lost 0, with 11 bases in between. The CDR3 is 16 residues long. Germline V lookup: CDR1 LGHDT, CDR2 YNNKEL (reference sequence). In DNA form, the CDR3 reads TGTGCCAGCAGCTCTCGCCTGAGCTCCTATAATTCACCCCTCCACTTT. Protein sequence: CASSSRLSSYNSPLHF.

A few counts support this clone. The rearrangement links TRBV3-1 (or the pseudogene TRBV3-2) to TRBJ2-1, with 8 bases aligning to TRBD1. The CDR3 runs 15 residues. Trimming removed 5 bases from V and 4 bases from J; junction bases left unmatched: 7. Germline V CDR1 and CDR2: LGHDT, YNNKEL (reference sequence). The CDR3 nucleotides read TGTGCCAGCAGCGACAGGGACAGGATATACAATGAGCAGTTCTTC. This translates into CASSDRDRIYNEQFF.

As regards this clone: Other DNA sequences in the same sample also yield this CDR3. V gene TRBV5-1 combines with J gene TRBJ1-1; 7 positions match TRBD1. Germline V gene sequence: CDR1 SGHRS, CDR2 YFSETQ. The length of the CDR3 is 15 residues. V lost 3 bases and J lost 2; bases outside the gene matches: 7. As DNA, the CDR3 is TGCGCCAGCAGCTATCCCGGGACAGTAAACACTGAAGCTTTCTTT. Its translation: CASSYPGTVNTEAFF.

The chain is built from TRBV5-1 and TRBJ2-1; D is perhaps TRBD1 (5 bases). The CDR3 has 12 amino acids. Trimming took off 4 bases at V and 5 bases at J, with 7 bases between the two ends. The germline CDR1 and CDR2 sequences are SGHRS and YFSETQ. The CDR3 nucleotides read TGCGCCAGCAGCCCGACAGACAATGAGCAGTTCTTC. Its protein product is CASSPTDNEQFF.

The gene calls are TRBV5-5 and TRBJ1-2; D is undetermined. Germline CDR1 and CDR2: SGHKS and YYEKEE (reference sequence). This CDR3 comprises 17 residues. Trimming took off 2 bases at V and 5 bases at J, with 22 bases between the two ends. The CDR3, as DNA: TGTGCCAGCAGCTTTAACTATCGGGCGGAAGGAGGGTATGGCTACACCTTC. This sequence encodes CASSFNYRAEGGYGYTF.

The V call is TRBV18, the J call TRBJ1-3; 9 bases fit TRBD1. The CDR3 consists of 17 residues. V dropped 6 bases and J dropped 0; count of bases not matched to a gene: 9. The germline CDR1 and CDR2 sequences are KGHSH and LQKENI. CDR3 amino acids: CASSRDRAADSGNTIYF. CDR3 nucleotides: TGTGCCAGCTCCCGGGACAGGGCAGCGGACTCTGGAAACACCATATATTTT.

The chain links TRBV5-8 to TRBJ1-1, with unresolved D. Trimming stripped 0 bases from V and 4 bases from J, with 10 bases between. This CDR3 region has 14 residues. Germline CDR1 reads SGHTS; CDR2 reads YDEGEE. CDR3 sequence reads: CASSLGSPRTEAFF. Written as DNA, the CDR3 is TGTGCCAGCAGCTTGGGAAGCCCACGCACTGAAGCTTTCTTT.

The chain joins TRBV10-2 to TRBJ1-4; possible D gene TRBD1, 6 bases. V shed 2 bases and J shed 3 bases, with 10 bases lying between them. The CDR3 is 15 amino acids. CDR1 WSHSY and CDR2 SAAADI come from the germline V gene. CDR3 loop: CASSEIGGANEKLFF. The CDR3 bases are TGCGCCAGCAGTGAGATAGGGGGGGCTAATGAAAAACTGTTTTTT.